These T cell receptor beta chains were read from a single sample in a study of lymphopenia after photon versus proton radiotherapy. Method: immunoSEQ multiplex PCR; TCRdb's copy keeps in-frame clones and lacks some. Of 89,000 or so clones listed, 80% to 90% are singletons. The sequencing here drew on peripheral blood, taken from a patient treated with proton-based radiotherapy. The receptors were gathered from a man aged 60-69 years with pancreatic cancer. The CDR3 runs from the conserved cysteine through the conserved F or W. The D gene is left open where the match is weak. A clone size is listed for some rows: how often the clone was seen (once, few, many), or a class if it is expanded.

j_gene: TRBJ2-3
v_gene: TRBV30
d_gene: .
abundance: .
CDR3nt: TGTGCCTGGAGCGTGGGGGGAGATACGCAGTATTTT
CDR3aa: CAWSVGGDTQYF

j_gene: TRBJ1-1
v_gene: TRBV6-5
d_gene: .
abundance: .
CDR3nt: TGTGCCAGCAGCCCCGGGAGACAGGCCACTGAAGCTTTCTTT
CDR3aa: CASSPGRQATEAFF

j_gene: TRBJ2-5
v_gene: TRBV11-2
d_gene: .
abundance: .
CDR3nt: TGTGCCAGCAGACACCCTGGGCGAGGAAGACAAGAGACCCAGTACTTC
CDR3aa: CASRHPGRGRQETQYF

j_gene: TRBJ2-1
v_gene: TRBV4-2
d_gene: .
abundance: once
CDR3nt: TGTGCCAGCAGCCCCAAGTCGGGTGAGCAGTTCTTC
CDR3aa: CASSPKSGEQFF

j_gene: TRBJ2-3
v_gene: TRBV6-6
d_gene: .
abundance: .
CDR3nt: TGTGCCAGCAGTTACCGGGCAGATACGCAGTATTTT
CDR3aa: CASSYRADTQYF

j_gene: TRBJ1-1
v_gene: TRBV7-9
d_gene: .
abundance: once
CDR3nt: TGTGCCAGCAGCTTAGGGGGACGACGGAGGGGAACTGAAGCTTTCTTT
CDR3aa: CASSLGGRRRGTEAFF

j_gene: TRBJ2-3
v_gene: TRBV10-3
d_gene: .
abundance: .
CDR3nt: TGTGCCATCAGTGAGTCAACCTCAAGCACAGATACGCAGTATTTT
CDR3aa: CAISESTSSTDTQYF

j_gene: TRBJ1-4
v_gene: TRBV30
d_gene: TRBD1
abundance: few
CDR3nt: TGTGCCTGGAGTGGGCAGGGGGCCTCTCTGCCCGGAAAACTGTTTTTT
CDR3aa: CAWSGQGASLPGKLFF

j_gene: TRBJ2-3
v_gene: TRBV29-1
d_gene: TRBD2
abundance: .
CDR3nt: TGCAGCGTTAAGGCTAGCGGGTCCACAGATACGCAGTATTTT
CDR3aa: CSVKASGSTDTQYF

j_gene: TRBJ2-7
v_gene: TRBV19
d_gene: TRBD2
abundance: few
CDR3nt: TGTGCCAGTAGTCATCAATCTAGCGGGGCCCACTACGAGCAGTACTTC
CDR3aa: CASSHQSSGAHYEQYF

j_gene: TRBJ1-1
v_gene: TRBV28
d_gene: .
abundance: once
CDR3nt: TGTGCCAGCAGTTTAAGACAGCAAGCTTTCTTT
CDR3aa: CASSLRQQAFF

j_gene: TRBJ2-2
v_gene: TRBV5-6
d_gene: .
abundance: .
CDR3nt: TGTGCCAGCATTCCACCTCCAGGGGAGCGGGGAAACACCGGGGAGCTGTTTTTT
CDR3aa: CASIPPPGERGNTGELFF

j_gene: TRBJ1-1
v_gene: TRBV15
d_gene: .
abundance: .
CDR3nt: TGTGCCACCAGCAGAGACGAAGGGTGGAACACTGAAGCTTTCTTT
CDR3aa: CATSRDEGWNTEAFF

j_gene: TRBJ2-1
v_gene: TRBV27
d_gene: TRBD2
abundance: .
CDR3nt: TGTGCCAGCAGTTTATCCCGACTAGCGGGAGGGGGAAATGAGCAGTTCTTC
CDR3aa: CASSLSRLAGGGNEQFF

j_gene: TRBJ2-3
v_gene: TRBV11-3
d_gene: TRBD1
abundance: .
CDR3nt: TGTGCCAGCAGCCCCGGACAGGCCCACCGTTCCACAGATACGCAGTATTTT
CDR3aa: CASSPGQAHRSTDTQYF

j_gene: TRBJ2-5
v_gene: TRBV7-2
d_gene: .
abundance: .
CDR3nt: TGTGCCAGCAGCTCCGGGCCGGGGGCAGAGACCCAGTACTTC
CDR3aa: CASSSGPGAETQYF

j_gene: TRBJ2-7
v_gene: TRBV14
d_gene: .
abundance: .
CDR3nt: TGTGCCAGCAGCCAAGGGGCGGTTCGTTCCTACGAGCAGTACTTC
CDR3aa: CASSQGAVRSYEQYF

j_gene: TRBJ2-5
v_gene: TRBV7-2
d_gene: TRBD2
abundance: few
CDR3nt: TGTGCCAGCAGCTTAACTAGCGGGAGCGGAGGAGAGACCCAGTACTTC
CDR3aa: CASSLTSGSGGETQYF

j_gene: TRBJ2-2
v_gene: TRBV13
d_gene: .
abundance: .
CDR3nt: TGTGCCAGCAGCTTAAGACCGAGGGGGGAGCTGTTTTTT
CDR3aa: CASSLRPRGELFF

j_gene: TRBJ2-3
v_gene: TRBV19
d_gene: TRBD2
abundance: .
CDR3nt: TGTGCCAGTAGTGCGAGGACTAGCGGTAGCACAGATACGCAGTATTTT
CDR3aa: CASSARTSGSTDTQYF

j_gene: TRBJ1-5
v_gene: TRBV18
d_gene: .
abundance: .
CDR3nt: TGTGCCAGCTCAGCGCACCCGGCCCCCCAGGCGCCCCAGCATTTT
CDR3aa: CASSAHPAPQAPQHF

j_gene: TRBJ2-5
v_gene: TRBV7-5
d_gene: .
abundance: .
CDR3nt: TGTGCCAGAAGCTTGAGGACAGGATGGCAAGAGACCCAGTACTTC
CDR3aa: CARSLRTGWQETQYF

j_gene: TRBJ2-2
v_gene: TRBV30
d_gene: .
abundance: .
CDR3nt: TGTGCCTGGAGTGTAATGCGGGGCGCAGGGGTTTTTACCGGGGAGCTGTTTTTT
CDR3aa: CAWSVMRGAGVFTGELFF

j_gene: TRBJ1-2
v_gene: TRBV30
d_gene: .
abundance: few
CDR3nt: TGTGCCTGGAGTGTAGGTGGGGCCCGACCGAACTATGGCTACACCTTC
CDR3aa: CAWSVGGARPNYGYTF

j_gene: TRBJ2-7
v_gene: TRBV9
d_gene: TRBD2
abundance: .
CDR3nt: TGTGCCAGCAGCGTAGGGATCCTAGCGGGAGATCGCGAGCAGTACTTC
CDR3aa: CASSVGILAGDREQYF

j_gene: TRBJ2-1
v_gene: TRBV28
d_gene: .
abundance: .
CDR3nt: TGTGCCAGCAGTTTGCAGGGGGAGGGGGGCAATGAGCAGTTCTTC
CDR3aa: CASSLQGEGGNEQFF